This TCR beta chain came from a study of cytomegalovirus exposure and HLA in healthy donors. Study-wide results and limits: The listing of roughly 160 TCR beta chains classed them as cytomegalovirus-associated. Equally common other TCR beta chains were less clonally expanded than HLA-associated ones, a later analysis found.

In nominal health when sampled, donors likely had unrecorded immune exposures nonetheless. Details on this clone: The antigen is not known.

The length of the CDR3 is 14 residues. Trimming cost V 5 bases and J 3 bases; bases outside gene matches: 6. Germline-derived CDR1 and CDR2 are MDHEN and SYDVKM. PCR involved 60 Vbeta and 13 Jbeta primers. This table comes from immunoSEQ multiplex PCR, and its TCRdb copy is limited to in-frame clones, with some not included. Among some 87,000 clones listed, 65% to 85% were seen once. The rearrangement links TRBV28 to TRBJ2-7, with TRBD1 matching over 8 bases. This sequence originates from a man aged 25 to 40 in good health and CMV-seronegative. Sample: PBMCs. The CDR3 nucleotides are TGTGCCAGCAGTCGACAGGGGCCTTTCTACGAGCAGTACTTC. Its protein is CASSRQGPFYEQYF.